This record covers a single TCR beta chain. Its antigen remains unknown. The sample originates from a study of CD8 T cells in ankylosing spondylitis. TCRdb re-called the 5' RACE reads through MiXCR, storing one row per CDR3 protein. The sample includes about 360,000 distinct CDR3 sequences, around 20% of them seen just once. General observations from the study: In the blood and synovial fluid of reactive arthritis, some motif variants had been previously reported. Characteristic of ankylosing spondylitis blood, it appeared, was a TCR beta motif comprising roughly 8 highly homologous variants. Reported data indicate significant enrichment of disease-linked clones within matched ankylosing spondylitis synovial fluid.

The CDR3 is 14 amino acids. The germline CDR1 and CDR2 sequences are SGHAT and FQNNGV. V shed 4 bases and J shed 3 bases, with 13 bases lying between them. Source material: blood, either unsorted or a sorted T cell fraction (not recorded which). The sequence derives from a male donor with ankylosing spondylitis or in good health (not recorded which). The V and J genes are TRBV11-2 and TRBJ2-7; no clear D gene. In DNA, the CDR3 is TGTGCCAGCAGCTCATCGACGATATTCTACGAGCAGTACTTC. Amino acid sequence: CASSSSTIFYEQYF.